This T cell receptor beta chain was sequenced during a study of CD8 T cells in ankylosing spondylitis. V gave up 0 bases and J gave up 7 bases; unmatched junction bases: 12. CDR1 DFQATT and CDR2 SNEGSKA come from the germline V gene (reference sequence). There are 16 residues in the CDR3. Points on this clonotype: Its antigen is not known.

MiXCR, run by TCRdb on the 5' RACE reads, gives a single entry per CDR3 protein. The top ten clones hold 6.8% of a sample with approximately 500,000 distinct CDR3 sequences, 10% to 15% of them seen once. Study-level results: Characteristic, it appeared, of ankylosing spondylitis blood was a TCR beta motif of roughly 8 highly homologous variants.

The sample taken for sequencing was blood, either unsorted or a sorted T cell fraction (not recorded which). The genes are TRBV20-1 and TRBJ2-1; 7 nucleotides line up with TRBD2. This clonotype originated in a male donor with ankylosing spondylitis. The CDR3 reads CSARDRVAGYQNEQFF. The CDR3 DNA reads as TGCAGTGCTAGAGATCGGGTAGCGGGTTATCAGAATGAGCAGTTCTTC.